Listed below are T cell receptor beta chains from one sample, sequenced in a study of PD-L1 blockade in urothelial cancer. The table came from immunoSEQ multiplex PCR; TCRdb's copy has only in-frame clones and leaves some out. The repertoire includes roughly 91,000 clones, 85% to 90% of them detected once, and over 13% sits in the top ten. The starting material was PBMCs, obtained around atezolizumab (anti-PD-L1) treatment. These receptors came from a man aged 55-75 years with urothelial cancer. CDR3s include the opening cysteine and the closing phenylalanine or tryptophan. For some rows the clone size is stated as once, few or many, or as a class when expanded; others skip it.

j_call clone_size v_call cdr3_aa
TRBJ1-6 - TRBV5-1 CASSSRQGPNSPLHF
TRBJ2-7 - TRBV6-5 CASSTTSYEQYF
TRBJ1-1 - TRBV27 CASSFRTGKANTEAFF
TRBJ1-2 - TRBV4-1 CASSQGRFQGQNGYTF
TRBJ2-5 - TRBV9 CASSVGGPLGETQYF
TRBJ2-1 - TRBV30 CACLPRGNEQFF
TRBJ1-3 - TRBV30 CAWSRQNSGNTIYF
TRBJ1-5 - TRBV5-5 CASSGQGRTDQPQHF
TRBJ2-3 - TRBV2 CASSEGGTSGVTDTQYF
TRBJ2-6 - TRBV13 CASSLVGPSGANVLTF
TRBJ1-2 - TRBV2 CASSDRVVGYTF
TRBJ2-7 - TRBV28 CASSLPHRDRGSYEQYF
TRBJ1-5 once TRBV9 CASSVDPGQPQHF
TRBJ1-1 - TRBV28 CASSFGMNTEAFF
TRBJ1-5 once TRBV6-4 CASTTPVRDVKNNQPQHF
TRBJ2-1 - TRBV13 CASSFQTSGRAGEQFF
TRBJ2-1 few TRBV27 CASSLSLNEQFF
TRBJ2-1 - TRBV6-5 CASSYRSGSSYNEQFF
TRBJ2-4 - TRBV6-1 CASSDIQGRGKNIQYF
TRBJ1-3 once TRBV6-1 CASRGQTSGNTIYF
TRBJ2-2 - TRBV4-2 CASSQVSLTNTGELFF
TRBJ2-6 - TRBV7-2 CASSPDRGGSGANVLTF
TRBJ2-3 once TRBV9 CASSVVGHSSTDTQYF
TRBJ2-5 - TRBV19 CASSIGLAQETQYF
TRBJ2-3 - TRBV4-1 CASSPIAGPSTDTQYF
TRBJ2-7 - TRBV30 CAWSRRGPYEQYF